The source of this T cell receptor (beta chain) is a study of T cell responses to AZD1222 COVID-19 vaccine. V lost 1 base to trimming and J lost 4 bases, with 18 bases between them. The germline gives CDR1 SGHKS, CDR2 YYEKEE (reference sequence). The CDR3 runs to 16 residues. This table comes from immunoSEQ multiplex PCR, and its TCRdb copy is limited to in-frame clones, with some not included. The sample yields some 200,000 clones, roughly 88% seen once. The chain recombines TRBV5-5 with TRBJ2-7; D not resolved. The TCR originated in an adult in good health. The source was peripheral blood, collected on day 0 of AZD1222 vaccination. CDR3 amino acids: CASSLRSGLGLYEQYF. CDR3 sequence (DNA): TGTGCCAGCAGCTTGCGCTCTGGGCTGGGATTGTACGAGCAGTACTTC.